The source of this T cell receptor beta chain is a study of blood T cell repertoires in COVID-19. Germline CDR1 and CDR2: SGHAT and FQNNGV. CDR3 length: 15 amino acids. Trimming stripped 1 base from V and 0 bases from J, with 7 bases between. Method: immunoSEQ multiplex PCR; TCRdb's copy keeps in-frame clones and lacks some. The table records roughly 110,000 clones, over 60% of them present only once. Input material: peripheral blood. The sequence derives from a man between 65 and 85 years old with acute or convalescent COVID-19. The chain joins TRBV11-2 to TRBJ1-3, with no clear D. The CDR3 nucleotides are TGTGCCAGCAGCTTAGGGGCAGGCTCTGGAAACACCATATATTTT. This gives the protein CASSLGAGSGNTIYF.